What follows are 29 T cell receptor beta chains derived from one specimen sequenced in a study of CD4 T cells in relation to SARS-CoV-2 and coronaviruses. TCRdb's copy holds only in-frame clones and misses some; the assay was immunoSEQ multiplex PCR. This table holds about 36,000 clones, approximately 80% found once. These TCRs are of unknown antigen specificity. Sequencing was performed on memory CD4+ T cells from PBMCs, cultured in vitro. Every receptor here comes from an adult with COVID-19.

This clone was found once. The chain combines TRBV20-1 with TRBJ2-3; D remains ambiguous. V lost 6 bases and J lost 6, with 10 bases in between. The germline gives CDR1 DFQATT, CDR2 SNEGSKA (reference sequence). This CDR3 contains 11 residues. In DNA, the CDR3 is TGCAGTGCCGACATTCTGGATACGCAGTATTTT. This encodes CSADILDTQYF.

The chain links TRBV30 to TRBJ1-5; D is unresolved. The CDR3 is made up of 14 amino acids. Germline V gene lookup returns CDR1 GTSNPN and CDR2 SVGIG (reference sequence). Trimming took 3 bases from V and 0 from J, leaving 9 bases between them. The CDR3 coding sequence is TGTGCCTGGAGAGGAGAAAGTAGCAATCAGCCCCAGCATTTT. This encodes CAWRGESSNQPQHF. Full variable domain (remainder filled in from reference TRBV30 and TRBJ1-5): SQTIHQWPATLVQPVGSPLSLECTVEGTSNPNLYWYRQAAGRGLQLLFYSVGIGQISSEVPQNLSASRPQDRQFILSSKKLLLSDSGFYLCAWRGESSNQPQHFGDGTRLSIL.

The V and J genes are TRBV28 and TRBJ2-7, with 8 positions matching TRBD1. Germline V gene data show CDR1 as MDHEN and CDR2 as SYDVKM. The CDR3 contains 13 residues. The J segment lost 9 bases and the V segment lost 10 bases, leaving 14 bases of the junction unmatched. CDR3: CAIARGQVGLQYF. The CDR3 DNA follows: TGTGCCATCGCCCGGGGACAGGTAGGACTGCAGTACTTC.

The V and J genes are TRBV2 and TRBJ2-6, with TRBD1 matching over 9 bases. CDR1 is SNHLY and CDR2 is FYNNEI in the germline V gene. The CDR3 spans 18 residues. V was clipped by 3 bases and J by 3 bases; unmatched bases: 9. The CDR3 DNA reads as TGTGCCAGCAGTGAGGAGAACAGGGGGCGCTATGGGGCCAACGTCCTGACTTTC. It encodes CASSEENRGRYGANVLTF.

This clone was seen a single time. The chain combines TRBV27 with TRBJ2-5; perhaps TRBD1 as D (5 bases). Germline V CDR1 and CDR2: MNHEY, SMNVEV (reference sequence). The CDR3 runs to 13 residues. The V end was cut by 8 bases, the J end by 5 bases, with 15 bases between. CDR3 protein: CASGDGQRETQYF. CDR3 sequence (DNA): TGTGCCAGCGGCGATGGACAAAGGGAGACCCAGTACTTC.

The chain recombines TRBV7-9 with TRBJ2-5; TRBD1 might be the D (6 bases). The germline V gene has CDR1 SEHNR and CDR2 FQNEAQ (reference sequence). This CDR3 contains 13 residues. The V gene lost 5 bases and the J gene lost 2 bases, with 9 bases spanning the gap. CDR3 bases: TGTGCCAGCAGCCCGCAGGGGCAAGAGACCCAGTACTTC. Amino acids: CASSPQGQETQYF.

The chain recombines TRBV7-2 with TRBJ2-3; 13 positions match TRBD2. The germline V gene encodes CDR1 SGHTA and CDR2 FQGNSA. The CDR3 has 18 residues. J was trimmed by 5 bases and V by 1 base; bases with no gene match: 9. The CDR3 here is CASSLGTSGRGGGDTQYF. CDR3 in DNA: TGTGCCAGCAGCTTAGGGACTAGCGGGAGAGGGGGAGGAGATACGCAGTATTTT.

The genes are TRBV7-9 and TRBJ2-5; no clear D. V was pared by 6 bases and J by 4 bases, with 15 bases between. Germline V CDR1 and CDR2: SEHNR, FQNEAQ (reference sequence). The CDR3 is 14 residues long. The CDR3 DNA reads TGTGCCAGCAGGACAATGGGGTCGGGAGAGACCCAGTACTTC. This codes for CASRTMGSGETQYF.

This rearrangement joins TRBV9 to TRBJ2-3; 13 bases match TRBD2. The CDR3 spans 16 residues. The trim removed 3 bases at V and 7 bases at J, leaving 8 bases unmatched. Germline V lookup: CDR1 SGDLS, CDR2 YYNGEE. In nucleotides, the CDR3 is TGTGCCAGCAGCGGACTAGCGGGAGGTCCGTCGAATACGCAGTATTTT. Encoded protein: CASSGLAGGPSNTQYF.

The rearrangement uses TRBV19 and TRBJ2-2; 9 bases line up with TRBD2. Germline trimming cut 6 bases from V and 3 bases from J; bases unmatched to any gene: 5. Germline CDR1 is LNHDA and CDR2 is SQIVND (reference sequence). The CDR3 covers 15 residues. The CDR3 spells CASRGSGSDTGELFF. The DNA of the CDR3 is TGTGCCAGTAGGGGTAGCGGGAGTGACACCGGGGAGCTGTTTTTT. Based on the CDR3 plus reference TRBV19 and TRBJ2-2, the full variable domain is DGGITQSPKYLFRKEGQNVTLSCEQNLNHDAMYWYRQDPGQGLRLIYYSQIVNDFQKGDIAEGYSVSREKKESFPLTVTSAQKNPTAFYLCASRGSGSDTGELFFGEGSRLTVL.

This clone is a singleton in its sample. The chain joins TRBV29-1 to TRBJ1-1, with D perhaps matching TRBD1 (6 bases). Germline assignment: CDR1 SQVTM and CDR2 ANQGSEA. Trimming took off 4 bases at V and 7 bases at J, with 10 bases between the two ends. This CDR3 has 11 residues. In DNA, the CDR3 is TGCAGCGTTGGGTTACAGGGTGAAGCTTTCTTT. This encodes CSVGLQGEAFF. Using reference TRBV29-1 and TRBJ1-1 for the parts outside the CDR3, the full variable domain is SAVISQKPSRDICQRGTSLTIQCQVDSQVTMMFWYRQQPGQSLTLIATANQGSEATYESGFVIDKFPISRPNLTFSTLTVSNMSPEDSSIYLCSVGLQGEAFFGQGTRLTVV.

This clone has a handful of counts. This rearrangement joins TRBV7-9 to TRBJ1-4; D gene unclear. This CDR3 spans 14 amino acids. Per the germline V gene, CDR1 is SEHNR and CDR2 is FQNEAQ (reference sequence). Between the trimmed V and J ends, which lost 4 bases and 0 bases, there was a span of 6 bases. CDR3 nucleotides: TGTGCCAGCAGCTCAGACCCAACTAATGAAAAACTGTTTTTT. It codes for CASSSDPTNEKLFF.

In its sample, this clone was seen a few times. Sequence at one end of the junction differs from germline and may be a read error. The V call is TRBV29-1, the J call TRBJ2-1, with a weak D call TRBD1 (6 bases). Germline CDR1 reads SQVTM; CDR2 reads ANQGSEA. This CDR3 is 12 amino acids long. The CDR3: CSAELQGREQFF. Written as DNA, the CDR3 is TGCAGCGCTGAACTACAGGGTCGAGAGCAGTTCTTC.

The chain couples TRBV9 to TRBJ2-5; D is perhaps TRBD1 (5 bases). Germline CDR1 reads SGDLS; CDR2 reads YYNGEE. The CDR3 loop spans 14 amino acids. The ends were cut back, 0 bases at V and 2 bases at J, with 8 bases in the middle. The DNA for the CDR3 is TGTGCCAGCAGCGTAGGACAGAGACAAGAGACCCAGTACTTC. It specifies CASSVGQRQETQYF.

This clone occurred once. V and J are TRBV18 and TRBJ2-1; D gene ambiguous. Germline CDR1 is KGHSH and CDR2 is LQKENI. This CDR3 region has 14 residues. The ends were cut back, 2 bases at V and 8 bases at J, with 13 bases in the middle. CDR3 loop: CASSPSAFGDEQFF. CDR3 DNA sequence: TGTGCCAGCTCACCAAGCGCTTTTGGAGATGAGCAGTTCTTC. Full variable domain (remainder filled in from reference TRBV18 and TRBJ2-1): NAGVMQNPRHLVRRRGQEARLRCSPMKGHSHVYWYRQLPEEGLKFMVYLQKENIIDESGMPKERFSAEFPKEGPSILRIQQVVRGDSAAYFCASSPSAFGDEQFFGPGTRLTVL.

This chain joins TRBV30 and TRBJ2-1; 15 bases align to TRBD2. From germline, CDR1 is GTSNPN and CDR2 SVGIG (reference sequence). J gave up 2 bases and V 3 bases, and 2 bases lay outside the gene matches. This CDR3 spans 16 amino acids. The DNA for the CDR3 is TGTGCCTGGAGGGGACTAGCGGGGGGACCCTACAATGAGCAGTTCTTC. Translation gives CAWRGLAGGPYNEQFF.

Note on this clone: The identical CDR3 is also encoded by other nucleotide sequences in the sample. V and J are TRBV12-3 or TRBV12-4 and TRBJ2-5; D remains unclear. V was pared by 6 bases and J by 3 bases, with 5 bases between. CDR3 size: 11 residues. CDR3 sequence reads: CASSQKETQYF. The CDR3 bases are TGTGCCAGCAGCCAGAAAGAGACCCAGTACTTC.

This clone was seen more than once but under ten times. This chain links TRBV14 with TRBJ2-3; TRBD1 is a possible D gene (6 bases). This CDR3 is 16 amino acids long. Germline CDR1 is SGHDN and CDR2 is FVKESK. The V gene lost 4 bases and the J gene lost 4 bases, with 18 bases spanning the gap. The CDR3 reads CASSPSGLGAADTQYF. The CDR3 bases are TGTGCCAGCAGCCCATCGGGGTTGGGGGCCGCAGATACGCAGTATTTT.

This rearrangement joins TRBV4-1 to TRBJ2-1; D is uncertain. The CDR3 loop spans 13 amino acids. The ends were cut back, 1 base at V and 5 bases at J, with 6 bases in the middle. The germline CDR1 and CDR2 sequences are MGHRA and YSYEKL. The CDR3 DNA follows: TGCGCCAGCAGCCAAGTCAGGAACAATGAGCAGTTCTTC. Protein product: CASSQVRNNEQFF.

The gene calls are TRBV5-6 and TRBJ2-3; D remains ambiguous. V was pared by 1 base and J by 3 bases, with 15 bases between. The CDR3 spans 16 residues. CDR1 is SGHDT and CDR2 is YYEEEE in the germline V gene. CDR3 nucleotides: TGTGCCAGCAGCTTGACTCTGGCAGGTATTACAGATACGCAGTATTTT. This codes for CASSLTLAGITDTQYF.

In its sample, this clone was seen once. The chain recombines TRBV11-2 with TRBJ2-5, with 7 bases matching TRBD1. The CDR3 loop spans 13 amino acids. Germline loops: CDR1 SGHAT, CDR2 FQNNGV. J gave up 0 bases and V 7 bases, and 2 bases lay outside the gene matches. The CDR3 DNA is TGTGCCAGCACCACAGGGGACCAAGAGACCCAGTACTTC. Amino acids: CASTTGDQETQYF.

This chain connects TRBV18 to TRBJ2-1; 10 bases line up with TRBD2. The CDR3 spans 21 residues. V trimming: 1 base; J trimming: 0 bases; junction bases outside the gene matches: 15. From germline, CDR1 is KGHSH and CDR2 LQKENI. CDR3 loop: CASSPLRGLASGSSSYNEQFF. For the CDR3, the DNA is TGTGCCAGCTCACCACTCAGGGGACTAGCGAGCGGGAGTTCCTCCTACAATGAGCAGTTCTTC.

The chain is built from TRBV6-5 and TRBJ2-7; 10 nucleotides align to TRBD1. Germline-derived CDR1 and CDR2 are MNHEY and SVGAGI. J gave up 3 bases and V 6 bases, and 8 bases lay outside the gene matches. CDR3 size: 15 residues. CDR3 sequence: CASSARTGGIYEQYF. The CDR3 nucleotides are TGTGCCAGCAGCGCTCGGACAGGGGGGATCTACGAGCAGTACTTC.

This sequence joins TRBV6-6 and TRBJ2-1, with 10 nucleotides matching TRBD1. Germline-derived CDR1 and CDR2 are MNHNY and SVGAGI (reference sequence). The CDR3 length is 15 residues. V shed 6 bases and J 8 bases; nucleotides not matched to a gene: 10. The CDR3 region has the DNA TGTGCCAGCAGACCCGGGGGACAGGGGAGGGATGAGCAGTTCTTC. Protein sequence: CASRPGGQGRDEQFF.

CDR3 nucleotides: TGCGCCAGCAGCTTCACGGGACAGGGCTACGAGCAGTACTTC. Protein sequence: CASSFTGQGYEQYF. The chain recombines TRBV5-1 with TRBJ2-7, with TRBD1 identical over 9 bases. V shed 2 bases and J 3 bases; nucleotides not matched to a gene: 3. Germline values: CDR1 SGHRS, CDR2 YFSETQ. The CDR3 length is 14 residues.

The chain combines TRBV7-2 with TRBJ2-7; D tentatively reads TRBD1 or TRBD2 (5 bases each). Germline CDR1 and CDR2: SGHTA and FQGNSA. V was shortened by 6 bases and J by 0 bases, with 12 bases between the two germline ends. The CDR3 extends over 14 amino acids. The CDR3 DNA reads TGTGCCAGCAGAACCGGGGCCCACTCCTACGAGCAGTACTTC. Its translation: CASRTGAHSYEQYF.

Only one count was recorded for this clone. The chain combines TRBV13 with TRBJ2-1; TRBD2 aligns across 7 bases. The CDR3 consists of 14 residues. The junction had 6 bases not matched to a gene; V was cut back by 5 bases and J by 5 bases. The germline gives CDR1 PRHDT, CDR2 FYEKMQ (reference sequence). CDR3 residues: CASSPRGLHNEQFF. The CDR3 DNA sequence: TGTGCCAGCAGCCCCCGGGGACTACACAATGAGCAGTTCTTC.

The J gene is TRBJ1-3, the V gene TRBV15, with D possibly matching TRBD1 (5 bases). Germline V lookup: CDR1 LNHNV, CDR2 YYDKDF (reference sequence). This CDR3 region has 17 residues. V lost 0 bases to trimming and J lost 0 bases, with 12 bases between them. CDR3 protein: CATSRDRDSASGNTIYF. The CDR3 nucleotides are TGTGCCACCAGCAGAGACCGGGACTCGGCCTCTGGAAACACCATATATTTT.

This chain joins TRBV28 and TRBJ2-5; 8 bases match TRBD1. Germline-derived CDR1 and CDR2 are MDHEN and SYDVKM. The CDR3 loop spans 14 amino acids. V was pared by 4 bases and J by 4 bases, with 5 bases of the junction left unmatched. This CDR3 reads CASSSPGGPETQYF. DNA of the CDR3: TGTGCCAGCAGTTCACCAGGGGGCCCAGAGACCCAGTACTTC.